This T cell receptor beta chain is drawn from a study of T cell responses to AZD1222 COVID-19 vaccine (dated by TCRdb to the early 2020s). Context from the whole study: TCR sequencing covered roughly 230 trial participants: 207 given two doses of AZD1222 and 26 given two doses of MenACWY control vaccine. Trial participants were enrolled by age into subgroups of 18-55, 56-69 and 70-plus years, and around 150, 28 and 57 TCR-sequenced participants, respectively, were included in these subgroups.

The CDR3 regions of human TCRbeta chains were analyzed by immunosequencing. Turning to the authors' computational methods: Repertoire TCRs were matched against a reference library of SARS-CoV-2-specific TCRs generated with the MIRA antigen-specificity platform. Breadth meant the fraction of unique TCRs that were SARS-CoV-2-associated, whereas depth meant the fraction of total T cells that were SARS-CoV-2-associated. Each spike-specific TCR was assigned to its reactive spike region and to a CD4 or CD8 class using the MIRA data. Log10-transformed breadth and depth values were compared by one-way ANOVA with Sidak's multiple comparisons tests. This immuneACCESS table, as held by TCRdb, lists in-frame sequences with V and J called but not all clones. Of the missing ones, under half trace to an unresolved V gene in checked studies; the others have no known cause. V, J and clone size were drawn from that table, and D and trimming were deduced from the DNA. The sample table lists about 140,000 clones, nearly 90% of them with a count of one. Of the sample, 5% to 5.5% falls within the top ten clones.

Explained via the paper, the time point label denotes: about 28 days (+/-7) after the second vaccine dose. The treatment or condition label for this specimen denotes: meningococcal conjugate vaccine given as trial control. Vaccinee samples came from UK trials COV001 and COV002, including a single-blind randomized controlled phase 2/3 trial of AZD1222 (ChAdOx1 nCoV-19) in healthy adults. For TCRbeta chain sequencing, PBMC samples were collected from trial participants at day 0 and at day 28 after the second dose. Findings and caveats that apply to the study as a whole: The vaccine-associated CD4 TCRs covered the entire spike protein, and the dominant responses fell in regions 160-218 and 743-854. Conclusions about previously exposed vaccinees are limited, since just six or seven AZD1222 recipients were seropositive for SARS-CoV-2 at baseline. Because no day 14 peak-response samples were available, the repertoires could be characterized only after the peak T cell response. Reportedly, close to half of the unique spike-specific TCRs recognized epitopes lying outside the regions that are mutated in the B.1.351 and B.1.1.7 variants. Most participants were white British and females outnumbered males, and the authors suggested that clonal diversity may have been underestimated. After two AZD1222 doses, spike-specific TCR breadth and depth were significantly higher than at day 0 and than in MenACWY recipients. In the small 56-69-year group, the increase in depth fell short of significance, most likely because of low power.

As encoded in the germline V gene (reference sequence), CDR1 is LNHDA while CDR2 is SQIVND. V gives up 5 bases and J gives up 6 bases, and the segment between their germline ends measures 10 bases. Counted from cysteine to phenylalanine, this CDR3 has 12 amino acids. Only the CDR3 part of the read is kept: 36 bases, read in frame from the first base. Remarks on this clone: It lacks a known antigen. Per-base quality was not reported, and no clone a single base away is much larger than it.

The clonotype originates from an adult who received the MenACWY meningococcal vaccine as a control. Specimen: peripheral blood, collected 28 days after the second dose of the MenACWY control vaccine. The sequence links TRBV19 to TRBJ1-2; the D gene is perhaps TRBD1, from 5 matching bases. The DNA sequence reads TGTGCCAGTAGTTTCAGGGATCATGGCTACACCTTC. Translated, this is CASSFRDHGYTF.